This T cell receptor beta chain emerged from a study of beta chain features in type 1 diabetes. Whole-study results and caveats: More deletions and fewer insertions at VDJ junctions were found in patients with type 1 diabetes. Within each of all four CD4+ subsets, Type 1 diabetes patients had TCRB CDR3s that were moderately but significantly shorter.

Turning to this clone: Its target is not known.

Expressed TCRB transcripts got sequenced, as all isolated RNA was reverse transcribed. Naive, central memory and regulatory T cell samples produced a mean of roughly 3.8 million reads. Assay: immunoSEQ multiplex PCR; the TCRdb copy retains only in-frame clones and omits some. The sample consists of about 740,000 clones, over 10% of them appearing once. CDR3 size: 18 residues. V was shortened by 0 bases and J by 6 bases, with 24 bases between the two germline ends. Germline V gives CDR1 SGDLS, CDR2 YYNGEE. Stem cell-like memory, regulatory, central memory and naive CD4+ cells were sorted via CD45RO/CCR7/CD25/CD127/CD95/CD27. Purity of each sorted population was above 95%.

V usage is TRBV9 and J usage is TRBJ1-1; D is possibly TRBD1 (6 bases). The receptor's source is a young man with type 1 diabetes. The source material was naive CD4+ T cells from blood. CDR3 amino acids: CASSVETTGRGLGSEAFF. The CDR3 DNA follows: TGTGCCAGCAGCGTAGAGACCACAGGGAGGGGTTTGGGATCTGAAGCTTTCTTT.